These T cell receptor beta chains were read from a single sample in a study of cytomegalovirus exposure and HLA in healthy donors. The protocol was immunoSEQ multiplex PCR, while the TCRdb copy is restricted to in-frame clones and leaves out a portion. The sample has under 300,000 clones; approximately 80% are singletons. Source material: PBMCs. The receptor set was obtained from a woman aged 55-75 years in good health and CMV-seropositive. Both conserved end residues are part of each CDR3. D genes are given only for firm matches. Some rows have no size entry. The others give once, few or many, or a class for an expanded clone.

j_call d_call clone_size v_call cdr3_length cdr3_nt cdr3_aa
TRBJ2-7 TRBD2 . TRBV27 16 TGTGCCAGCAGTTTATCAGGGACTAGCGGTTCCTACGAGCAGTACTTC CASSLSGTSGSYEQYF
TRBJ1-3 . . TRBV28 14 TGTGCCAGCAGCGTACAGGGCTCTGGAAACACCATATATTTT CASSVQGSGNTIYF
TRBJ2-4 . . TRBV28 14 TGTGCCGCGAACAGGCAGGCGGCCAAAAACATTCAGTACTTC CAANRQAAKNIQYF
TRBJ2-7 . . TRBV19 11 TGTGCCAGTAGTATGAAGGACAGGCAGTACTTC CASSMKDRQYF
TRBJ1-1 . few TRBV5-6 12 TGTGCCAGCAGCTTCGAGGGCACTGAAGCTTTCTTT CASSFEGTEAFF
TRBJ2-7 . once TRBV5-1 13 TGCGCCAGCAGGCAGGACACGGTCTACGAGCAGTACTTC CASRQDTVYEQYF
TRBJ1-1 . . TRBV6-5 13 TGTGCCAGCAGTTACTCGAGGTCCACTGAAGCTTTCTTT CASSYSRSTEAFF
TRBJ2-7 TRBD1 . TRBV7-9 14 TGTTCCAGCAGCTCCGGGACAGGGGACTACGAGCAGTACTTC CSSSSGTGDYEQYF
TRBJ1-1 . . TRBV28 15 TGTGCCAGCAGTTTACCCCAGGGCGTCGGCACTGAAGCTTTCTTT CASSLPQGVGTEAFF
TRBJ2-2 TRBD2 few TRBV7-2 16 TGTGCCAGCAGCTCGAATGGCGGGAGGGTCACCGGGGAGCTGTTTTTT CASSSNGGRVTGELFF
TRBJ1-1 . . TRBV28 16 TGTGCCAGCAGTTTGGCGGGGGCGCGGGGGAACACTGAAGCTTTCTTT CASSLAGARGNTEAFF
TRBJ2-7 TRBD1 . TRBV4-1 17 TGCGCCAGCAGCCAAAATAGACTGACAGGGGACTCCTACGAGCAGTACTTC CASSQNRLTGDSYEQYF
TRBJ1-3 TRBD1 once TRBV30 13 TGTGGACTCGAAGGGGGCGCCGGAAACACCATATATTTT CGLEGGAGNTIYF
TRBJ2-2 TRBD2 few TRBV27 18 TGTGCCAGCAGTTTACGCCCGGGACTAGCGGGACGCACCGGGGAGCTGTTTTTT CASSLRPGLAGRTGELFF
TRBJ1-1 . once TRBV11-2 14 TGTGCCAGCACCGCGCTAAGAGTTTACACTGAAGCTTTCTTT CASTALRVYTEAFF
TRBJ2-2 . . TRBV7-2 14 TGTGCCAGCAGCTTATTCGGGGGTACCGGGGAGCTGTTTTTT CASSLFGGTGELFF
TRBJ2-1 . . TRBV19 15 TGTGCCAGTAGTATTGGTGGATCCCAGGTCGATGAGCAGTTCTTC CASSIGGSQVDEQFF
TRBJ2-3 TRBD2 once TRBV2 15 TGTGCCAGCATTCGGACTAGTCAGGGCACAGATACGCAGTATTTT CASIRTSQGTDTQYF
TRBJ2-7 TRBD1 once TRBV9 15 TGTGCCAGCAGCGTAGGGGCAGGGGGCTCCTACGAGCAGTACTTC CASSVGAGGSYEQYF
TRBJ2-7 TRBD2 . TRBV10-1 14 TGCGCCAGCAGCGTTGGGGAGGGCCGCTACGGGCAGTACTTC CASSVGEGRYGQYF
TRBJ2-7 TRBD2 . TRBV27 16 TGTGCCAGCAGGCCCTCTTGGCTAGCGGGGGCCTACGAGCAGTACTTC CASRPSWLAGAYEQYF
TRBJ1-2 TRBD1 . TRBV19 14 TGTGCCAGTAGTAAAGGGGGCTTCATTAATGGCTACACCTTC CASSKGGFINGYTF
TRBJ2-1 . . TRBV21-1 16 TGTGCCAGCAGCAGATTTGGGACAGGGGTTAAAAATGAGCAGTTCTTC CASSRFGTGVKNEQFF
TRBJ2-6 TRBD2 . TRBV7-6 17 TGTGCCAGCAGCTTAGGCGGGAGAGGCTCTGGGGCCAACGTCCTGACTTTC CASSLGGRGSGANVLTF
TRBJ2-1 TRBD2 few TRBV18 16 TGTGCCAGCTCACCGACTATTCTAGCGGGAGTCAATGAGCAGTTCTTC CASSPTILAGVNEQFF
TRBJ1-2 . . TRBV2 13 TGTGCCAGCCAGGAAGGCAGGGTTGGTGGCTACACCTTC CASQEGRVGGYTF
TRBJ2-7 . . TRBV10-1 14 TGCGCCAGCAGTGAGGCAGGGGGGTCCTACGAGCAGTACTTC CASSEAGGSYEQYF
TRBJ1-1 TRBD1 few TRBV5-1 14 TGCGCCAGCAGCCCCGGCACAGGGGCCACTGAAGCTTTCTTT CASSPGTGATEAFF
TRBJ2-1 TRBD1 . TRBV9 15 TGTGCCAGCAGCGTAGAAGGACAGGACTACAATGAGCAGTTCTTC CASSVEGQDYNEQFF
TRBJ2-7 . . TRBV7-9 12 TGTGCCAGCAGCTTATCAGGGTACGAGCAGTACTTC CASSLSGYEQYF
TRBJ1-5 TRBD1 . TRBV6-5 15 TGTGCCAGCAGTTCGACAGGGCTTTCCAATCAGCCCCAGCATTTT CASSSTGLSNQPQHF
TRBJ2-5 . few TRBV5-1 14 TGCGCCAGCTCCTGGGCGGGGTTGGAGGAGACCCAGTACTTC CASSWAGLEETQYF
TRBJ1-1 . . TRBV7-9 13 TGTGCCAGCAGCTTACTAAGCGGTCCTGAAGCTTTCTTT CASSLLSGPEAFF
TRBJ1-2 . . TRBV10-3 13 TGTGCCATCAGTGCAGGGGTAGACTATGGCTACACCTTC CAISAGVDYGYTF
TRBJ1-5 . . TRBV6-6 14 TGTGCCAGCAGTCCCTCCGGGAGCTATCAGCCCCAGCATTTT CASSPSGSYQPQHF
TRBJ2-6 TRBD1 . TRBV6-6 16 TGTGCCAGCAAGGACAGGGCCCACTCTGGGGCCAACGTCCTGACTTTC CASKDRAHSGANVLTF
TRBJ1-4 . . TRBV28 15 TGTGCCAGCAGTACCCGGACAGCAACTAATGAAAAACTGTTTTTT CASSTRTATNEKLFF
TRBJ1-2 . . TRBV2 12 TGTGCCAGCAGTGAATTGGGGCTGGGCTACACCTTC CASSELGLGYTF
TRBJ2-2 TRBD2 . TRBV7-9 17 TGTGCCAGCAGCCCCCCTTCTAGCGGGATAATCACCGGGGAGCTGTTTTTT CASSPPSSGIITGELFF
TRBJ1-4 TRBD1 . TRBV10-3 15 TGTGCCATCAGGCAGGGGGCGCAGAGTAATGAAAAACTGTTTTTT CAIRQGAQSNEKLFF
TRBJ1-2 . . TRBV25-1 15 TGTGCCAGCAGTGAAATCGGGATCGCTAACTATGGCTACACCTTC CASSEIGIANYGYTF
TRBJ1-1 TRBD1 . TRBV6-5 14 TGTGCCAGCAGGCAACAACAGGGGGGAACTGAAGCTTTCTTT CASRQQQGGTEAFF
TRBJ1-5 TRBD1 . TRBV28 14 TGTGCCAGCAGCCGGACAGGGGGCAGTCAGCCCCAGCATTTT CASSRTGGSQPQHF
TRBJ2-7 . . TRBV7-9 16 TGTGCCAGCAGCCTATCCCAGGGCCAAAGCTCCTACGAGCAGTACTTC CASSLSQGQSSYEQYF
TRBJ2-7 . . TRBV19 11 TGTGCCAGTAGTATCGGGAGCGAGCAGTACTTC CASSIGSEQYF
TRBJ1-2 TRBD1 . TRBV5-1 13 TGCGCCAGCAGCTTGGTACAGGGGCAAGGCTACACCTTC CASSLVQGQGYTF
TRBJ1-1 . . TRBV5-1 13 TGCGCCAGCAGCTCCCAGGGGAACACTGAAGCTTTCTTT CASSSQGNTEAFF
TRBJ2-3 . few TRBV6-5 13 TGTGCCAGCAGTTTGCTCGGGACTCCTACGCAGTATTTT CASSLLGTPTQYF